A single sample gave rise to the 30 T cell receptor beta chains below, sequenced in a study of CD8+ T cells in alopecia areata. In each case, RNA was isolated and then reverse transcribed into cDNA as the sequencing template. TCRdb keeps only in-frame clones here, not all; method: immunoSEQ multiplex PCR. The table lists around 190,000 clones, about three fifths of them singletons, with 1% in the top ten. Treatment given: oral pan-JAK inhibitor, 5-10 mg twice daily. This sample comprised CD4+ T cells sorted from blood, obtained at week 24, from a patient treated with tofacitinib. All receptors come from a human donor with alopecia areata.

V is TRBV29-1 and J is TRBJ2-3; TRBD1 is a possible D gene (6 bases). Germline V lookup: CDR1 SQVTM, CDR2 ANQGSEA. The CDR3 length is 16 residues. V gave up 6 bases and J gave up 2 bases, with 21 bases separating them. The chain's CDR3 is CSVKGLFDRNTDTQYF. Here the CDR3 DNA reads TGCAGCGTCAAAGGGCTCTTCGACAGGAACACAGATACGCAGTATTTT.

With respect to this clone: The identical CDR3 is also encoded by other nucleotide sequences in the sample. The V gene is TRBV5-1, the J gene TRBJ2-3, with unresolved D. Germline V gene sequence: CDR1 SGHRS, CDR2 YFSETQ. Trimming pared 1 base from V and 1 base from J, leaving 10 bases between. This CDR3 contains 15 residues. This CDR3 is CASSLRGVGTDTQYF. In DNA form, the CDR3 reads TGCGCCAGCAGCTTGAGAGGTGTGGGCACAGATACGCAGTATTTT.

This chain joins TRBV30 and TRBJ1-2, with a possible D match to TRBD1 (5 bases). V lost 0 bases, J lost 4 bases, and 12 bases lay in between. This CDR3 region has 14 residues. Germline V gene sequence: CDR1 GTSNPN, CDR2 SVGIG (reference sequence). CDR3 protein: CAWSVGRGFYGYTF. DNA for the CDR3: TGTGCCTGGAGTGTCGGTAGGGGCTTCTATGGCTACACCTTC.

This clone was observed a handful of times. The chain employs TRBV19 and TRBJ1-1, with D perhaps matching TRBD1 (5 bases). V was trimmed by 9 bases and J by 4 bases, leaving 15 bases between them. This CDR3 contains 13 residues. Germline V lookup: CDR1 LNHDA, CDR2 SQIVND (reference sequence). In nucleotides, the CDR3 is TGTGCCAGCAGGGACCTAAAGGGCACTGAAGCTTTCTTT. This codes for CASRDLKGTEAFF.

About this clone: One junction end does not reproduce the germline sequence, and a read error may be involved. The chain uses TRBV30 and TRBJ1-1; tentatively, D is TRBD1 (6 bases). The V gene's germline CDR1 is GTSNPN and CDR2 SVGIG (reference sequence). The CDR3 has 14 amino acids. CDR3: CAWRGGQGNAEAFF. CDR3 sequence (DNA): TGTGCCTGGAGGGGTGGCCAGGGGAACGCTGAAGCTTTCTTT.

The chain links TRBV2 to TRBJ1-5; the D gene is possibly TRBD1 (6 bases). V dropped 5 bases and J dropped 4 bases, with 9 bases sitting between them. The CDR3 length is 13 residues. Germline V gene data show CDR1 as SNHLY and CDR2 as FYNNEI. The CDR3 protein is CASSNGQNQPQHF. DNA of the CDR3: TGTGCCAGCAGTAACGGACAGAATCAGCCCCAGCATTTT.

There are many counts of this clone. The chain is built from TRBV30 and TRBJ1-6; 10 bases line up with TRBD1. Germline V CDR1 and CDR2: GTSNPN, SVGIG (reference sequence). V trimming: 8 bases; J trimming: 10 bases; junction bases outside the gene matches: 5. The CDR3 has 12 amino acids. CDR3 DNA: TGTGCCCTCGGGGACAGGGGATCACCCCTCCACTTT. Protein sequence: CALGDRGSPLHF. Variable domain in full (rest from reference TRBV30 and TRBJ1-6): SQTIHQWPATLVQPVGSPLSLECTVEGTSNPNLYWYRQAAGRGLQLLFYSVGIGQISSEVPQNLSASRPQDRQFILSSKKLLLSDSGFYLCALGDRGSPLHFGNGTRLTVT.

For this clone: Other DNA sequences in this specimen translate into the identical CDR3. The chain is built from TRBV5-6 and TRBJ2-7; 9 bases are a match to TRBD1. The germline V gene has CDR1 SGHDT and CDR2 YYEEEE. This CDR3 is 14 amino acids long. V was pared by 0 bases and J by 2 bases, with 0 bases of the junction left unmatched. The CDR3 DNA reads TGTGCCAGCAGCTTGGGACAGGGGGCCTACGAGCAGTACTTC. It encodes CASSLGQGAYEQYF.

This clone showed up just a few times. V is TRBV7-3 and J is TRBJ1-1; TRBD1 matches at 11 bases. Unmatched junction bases numbered 1, after V lost 2 bases and J lost 8 bases. The CDR3 is made up of 13 amino acids. CDR1 and CDR2 from the germline V gene are SGHTA and FQGTGA. The CDR3 DNA reads as TGTGCCAGCAGCTTAGGGACAGGGGGAGAAGCTTTCTTT. The encoded protein is CASSLGTGGEAFF.

This chain uses TRBV27 with TRBJ1-2, with D possibly matching TRBD1 (5 bases). V was cut by 9 bases and J by 2 bases, with 13 bases left in between. Germline V gene lookup returns CDR1 MNHEY and CDR2 SMNVEV (reference sequence). The CDR3 totals 13 residues. This CDR3 is CASKQGVNYGYTF. For the CDR3, the DNA is TGTGCCAGTAAGCAGGGTGTAAACTATGGCTACACCTTC.

This clone was seen a handful of times. The chain recombines TRBV14 with TRBJ1-1; D ambiguous. The CDR3 consists of 16 residues. The germline CDR1 and CDR2 sequences are SGHDN and FVKESK. V lost 2 bases and J 4 bases, leaving 17 bases between the germline ends. The DNA for the CDR3 is TGTGCCAGCAGCCAAATAGGAGGAACCGGAGGCACTGAAGCTTTCTTT. Amino acid sequence: CASSQIGGTGGTEAFF.

The chain is built from TRBV4-3 and TRBJ1-2; D is perhaps TRBD1 (5 bases). The CDR3 sequence is 15 residues long. CDR1 is LGHNA, CDR2 YSLEER, per germline. V was trimmed by 0 bases and J by 4 bases, leaving 12 bases between them. The CDR3 DNA is TGCGCCAGCAGCCAAGATAATACGGGGGGCTATGGCTACACCTTC. Its protein is CASSQDNTGGYGYTF.

This clone was picked up a small number of times. V and J are TRBV2 and TRBJ1-2; no reliable D call. Per the germline V gene, CDR1 is SNHLY and CDR2 is FYNNEI. The V and J ends lost 1 base and 2 bases respectively, with 2 bases between them. This CDR3 comprises 12 residues. The CDR3 coding sequence is TGTGCCAGCAGTGAAGAAAACTATGGCTACACCTTC. The encoded protein is CASSEENYGYTF.

The chain carries TRBV10-3 and TRBJ1-1; TRBD1 matches at 10 bases. This CDR3 spans 14 amino acids. The ends lost 8 bases at V and 5 bases at J; junction bases unmatched: 8. The germline gives CDR1 ENHRY, CDR2 SYGVKD. This chain's CDR3 is CAIAMDRGFTEAFF. Here the CDR3 DNA reads TGTGCCATCGCAATGGACAGGGGGTTTACTGAAGCTTTCTTT.

The rearrangement joins TRBV15 to TRBJ2-4; D is possibly TRBD1 (5 bases). The germline V gene has CDR1 LNHNV and CDR2 YYDKDF (reference sequence). Trimming shortened V by 0 bases and J by 6 bases, and 12 bases separated the two germline ends. The CDR3 totals 15 residues. The DNA for the CDR3 is TGTGCCACCAGCAGAGATCTGTCAGGGCTAAACATTCAGTACTTC. Amino acid sequence: CATSRDLSGLNIQYF. Supplemented by reference TRBV15 and TRBJ2-4, the full variable domain reads DAMVIQNPRYQVTQFGKPVTLSCSQTLNHNVMYWYQQKSSQAPKLLFHYYDKDFNNEADTPDNFQSRRPNTSFCFLDIRSPGLGDTAMYLCATSRDLSGLNIQYFGAGTRLSVL.

Worth noting for this clone: Other DNA sequences in the sample encode the same CDR3. This chain links TRBV30 with TRBJ1-1; D is possibly TRBD1 (5 bases). CDR3 length: 13 residues. V was shortened by 1 base and J by 0 bases, with 6 bases between the two germline ends. Germline V gene lookup returns CDR1 GTSNPN and CDR2 SVGIG (reference sequence). For the CDR3, the DNA is TGTGCCTGGAGTGGACAGTTGAACACTGAAGCTTTCTTT. The encoded protein is CAWSGQLNTEAFF.

The CDR3 spells CASSVASSYNSPLHF. The CDR3 DNA is TGTGCCAGCAGTGTAGCGAGCTCCTATAATTCACCCCTCCACTTT. The genes are TRBV2 and TRBJ1-6; D is uncertain. Trimming pared 4 bases from V and 0 bases from J, leaving 7 bases between. The CDR3 is 15 amino acids. The germline CDR1 and CDR2 sequences are SNHLY and FYNNEI.

In regard to this clone: This specimen includes other DNA sequences encoding the same CDR3. The V and J genes are TRBV11-2 and TRBJ1-6, with 8 bases that match TRBD1. From germline, CDR1 is SGHAT and CDR2 FQNNGV. This CDR3 has 15 residues. The V and J ends lost 5 bases and 4 bases, in that order; junction bases with no gene match: 4. As DNA, the CDR3 is TGTGCCAGCAGCCTCCGGACAGGGTATAATTCACCCCTCCACTTT. Protein product: CASSLRTGYNSPLHF.

This chain uses TRBV29-1 with TRBJ1-1; D not resolved. This CDR3 has 11 residues. Looked up from germline, CDR1 is SQVTM and CDR2 is ANQGSEA. V lost 0 bases to trimming and J lost 6 bases, with 5 bases between them. Here the CDR3 reads CSVEDPPEAFF. The CDR3 DNA sequence: TGCAGCGTTGAAGATCCCCCTGAAGCTTTCTTT.

The chain has TRBV30 and TRBJ1-4, with a tentative D call TRBD1 (6 bases). Germline V gene lookup returns CDR1 GTSNPN and CDR2 SVGIG (reference sequence). V gave up 1 base and J gave up 8 bases, with 14 bases separating them. The CDR3 is made up of 14 amino acids. The CDR3 DNA is TGTGCCTGGAGTGCAGGACAGCCCCGGGAAAAACTGTTTTTT. It codes for CAWSAGQPREKLFF. The full variable domain, its missing parts supplied by reference TRBV30 and TRBJ1-4, is SQTIHQWPATLVQPVGSPLSLECTVEGTSNPNLYWYRQAAGRGLQLLFYSVGIGQISSEVPQNLSASRPQDRQFILSSKKLLLSDSGFYLCAWSAGQPREKLFFGSGTQLSVL.

The chain is built from TRBV6-6 and TRBJ2-7, with D possibly matching TRBD1 (6 bases). V lost 8 bases, J lost 2 bases, and 10 bases lay in between. Germline CDR1 is MNHNY and CDR2 is SVGAGI (reference sequence). The CDR3 has 12 amino acids. The CDR3 nucleotides are TGTGCCAGCCGGGACAACACCTACGAGCAGTACTTC. As protein: CASRDNTYEQYF.

The chain couples TRBV25-1 to TRBJ1-2; D unclear. The CDR3 loop spans 12 amino acids. Germline loops: CDR1 MGHDK, CDR2 SYGVNS. Trimming took off 5 bases at V and 5 bases at J, with 9 bases between the two ends. Here the CDR3 DNA reads TGTGCCAGCAGTAGCAGACCGTATGGCTACACCTTC. It translates to CASSSRPYGYTF.

The table lists this clone with a count of one. This chain joins TRBV29-1 and TRBJ1-2; D remains ambiguous. V lost 4 bases and J lost 2, with 11 bases in between. The CDR3 loop spans 13 amino acids. Germline V lookup: CDR1 SQVTM, CDR2 ANQGSEA. DNA of the CDR3: TGCAGCGTTGTAGGGCCAGAGAACTATGGCTACACCTTC. This encodes CSVVGPENYGYTF.

This clone was found a few times. The rearrangement joins TRBV7-8 to TRBJ2-3, with 11 bases lining up with TRBD2. The CDR3 is 14 residues long. Trimming removed 5 bases from V and 8 bases from J; junction bases left unmatched: 6. Germline V gene lookup returns CDR1 SGHVS and CDR2 FQNEAQ. CDR3 region: CASSPIGTSGTQYF. The CDR3, as DNA: TGTGCCAGCAGCCCGATAGGGACTAGCGGTACGCAGTATTTT.

This chain links TRBV6-5 with TRBJ2-1; D remains ambiguous. The CDR3 runs 13 residues. V gave up 5 bases and J gave up 10 bases, with 15 bases separating them. The V gene's germline CDR1 is MNHEY and CDR2 SVGAGI. DNA of the CDR3: TGTGCCAGCAGTCTAATGGGCGTGGGAGAGCAGTTCTTC. It codes for CASSLMGVGEQFF.

This sequence joins TRBV9 and TRBJ2-3, with TRBD1 matching over 12 bases. V gave up 3 bases and J gave up 7 bases; unmatched junction bases: 3. Per germline, CDR1 SGDLS and CDR2 YYNGEE. The CDR3 is made up of 14 amino acids. The CDR3 is CASSGGQGANTQYF. In nucleotides, the CDR3 is TGTGCCAGCAGCGGGGGACAGGGGGCAAATACGCAGTATTTT.

This clone was seen more than once but under ten times. The chain links TRBV29-1 to TRBJ2-1; possible D gene TRBD2, 6 bases. The CDR3 contains 13 residues. V dropped 4 bases and J dropped 7 bases, with 14 bases sitting between them. The germline V gene has CDR1 SQVTM and CDR2 ANQGSEA. This CDR3 is CSVGGLLTNEQFF. The CDR3 DNA follows: TGCAGCGTTGGGGGACTTCTTACTAATGAGCAGTTCTTC.

This sequence joins TRBV18 and TRBJ2-1; 9 bases line up with TRBD1. Germline values: CDR1 KGHSH, CDR2 LQKENI. CDR3 size: 15 residues. V trimming: 0 bases; J trimming: 4 bases; junction bases outside the gene matches: 1. The CDR3 bases are TGTGCCAGCTCACCACCGGGACAGGGATACAATGAGCAGTTCTTC. This translates into CASSPPGQGYNEQFF.

The chain combines TRBV29-1 with TRBJ2-7, with TRBD1 matching over 7 bases. J was trimmed by 1 base and V by 7 bases; bases with no gene match: 7. The germline V gene has CDR1 SQVTM and CDR2 ANQGSEA. The CDR3 consists of 13 residues. As DNA, the CDR3 is TGCAGCGCTGGACAGGCGTCTTCCTACGAGCAGTACTTC. Translating gives CSAGQASSYEQYF.

The J gene is TRBJ2-7, the V gene TRBV29-1; D gene unclear. CDR3 length: 11 amino acids. Per the germline V gene, CDR1 is SQVTM and CDR2 is ANQGSEA. Deletions cut 7 bases from V and 6 bases from J, with 13 bases between. This chain's CDR3 is CSAGVGPEQYF. As DNA, the CDR3 is TGCAGCGCAGGCGTGGGCCCCGAGCAGTACTTC.